The count of the clone carrying this T cell receptor (beta chain) is one. Its cognate antigen is unknown. Trimming took off 3 bases at V and 0 bases at J, with 6 bases between the two ends. Germline V gives CDR1 LNHDA, CDR2 SQIVND (reference sequence). This CDR3 has 14 residues. This sample stems from a study of T cell responses to AZD1222 COVID-19 vaccine. Whole-study results and caveats: Across spike, vaccine-associated CD4 TCRs were found, dominant at 160-218 and 743-854. A mostly white British donor set with more females was recruited, and clonal diversity was possibly underestimated.

Second-dose schedules of about 4 or about 12 weeks were combined. Libraries were prepared by immunoSEQ multiplex PCR; TCRdb keeps only in-frame clonotypes and omits some of them. The sample has tens of thousands of clones, approximately 85% seen once. V usage is TRBV19 and J usage is TRBJ2-1; tentatively, D is TRBD2 (6 bases). The clonotype was recovered from an adult who received the AZD1222 COVID-19 vaccine. The sample was peripheral blood, taken 28 days after the second AZD1222 dose. CDR3: CASSIGSSYNEQFF. The DNA for the CDR3 is TGTGCCAGTAGTATCGGGAGCTCCTACAATGAGCAGTTCTTC.